Each of the 29 T cell receptor beta chains below was sequenced from the same sample in a study of shared clonotypes between healthy human individuals. CD45RO negativity and positive selection for CCR7 defined naive CD8 cells, a population that excluded terminally differentiated effector memory CD45RA+ cells. Profiled with immunoSEQ multiplex PCR; TCRdb holds only in-frame clones, not every one. The table shows about 2 million clones, with about 95% occurring only once. The sample consisted of naive CD8+ T cells sorted from blood. These receptors came from a man aged 18 to 30 in good health.

Concerning this clone: The sample holds other DNA sequences that translate to the same CDR3. The rearrangement joins TRBV6-5 to TRBJ2-1; D ambiguous. The germline CDR1 and CDR2 sequences are MNHEY and SVGAGI. The CDR3 spans 12 residues. V gave up 2 bases and J gave up 5 bases, with 4 bases separating them. CDR3 amino acids: CASSYPDNEQFF. CDR3 sequence (DNA): TGTGCCAGCAGTTACCCCGACAATGAGCAGTTCTTC.

The rearrangement joins TRBV7-9 to TRBJ2-7; TRBD1 agrees at 7 bases. Germline-derived CDR1 and CDR2 are SEHNR and FQNEAQ (reference sequence). CDR3 length equals 13 residues. Unmatched junction bases numbered 3, after V lost 1 base and J lost 6 bases. The CDR3 region is CASSLVRGSEQYF. CDR3 coding DNA: TGTGCCAGCAGCTTAGTCAGGGGGAGCGAGCAGTACTTC.

The chain uses TRBV10-1 and TRBJ2-7; D unresolved. Per germline, CDR1 WNHNN and CDR2 SYGVQD (reference sequence). The germline V and J ends were trimmed by 10 bases and 2 bases, with 3 bases remaining between them. The CDR3 has 9 residues. The CDR3 region is CATPYEQYF. The CDR3 nucleotides are TGCGCCACCCCCTACGAGCAGTACTTC.

This clone has a single count. J is TRBJ2-3 and V is TRBV27; 9 bases agree with TRBD2. Germline CDR1 is MNHEY and CDR2 is SMNVEV (reference sequence). The V and J ends lost 2 bases and 3 bases, in that order; junction bases with no gene match: 6. The CDR3 totals 16 residues. CDR3 sequence reads: CASSLVRREGTDTQYF. The CDR3 bases are TGTGCCAGCAGTTTAGTTCGGCGGGAGGGAACAGATACGCAGTATTTT.

The genes are TRBV27 and TRBJ1-2; tentatively, D is TRBD1 (5 bases). CDR1 and CDR2 (germline): MNHEY, SMNVEV (reference sequence). V was pared by 3 bases and J by 4 bases, with 9 bases between. CDR3 size: 13 residues. DNA of the CDR3: TGTGCCAGCAGTTTTAAGGGGTTCTATGGCTACACCTTC. It translates to CASSFKGFYGYTF.

The rearrangement joins TRBV5-4 to TRBJ1-2, with 8 nucleotides matching TRBD1. Looked up from germline, CDR1 is SGHNT and CDR2 is YYREEE (reference sequence). The CDR3 contains 13 residues. The trim removed 2 bases at V and 5 bases at J, leaving 2 bases unmatched. The CDR3 here is CASSFDRGYGYTF. In nucleotides, the CDR3 is TGTGCCAGCAGCTTCGACAGGGGTTATGGCTACACCTTC. The full variable domain, its missing parts supplied by reference TRBV5-4 and TRBJ1-2, is ETGVTQSPTHLIKTRGQQVTLRCSSQSGHNTVSWYQQALGQGPQFIFQYYREEENGRGNFPPRFSGLQFPNYSSELNVNALELDDSALYLCASSFDRGYGYTFGSGTRLTVV.

The CDR3 protein is CASDAGTGGGSDGYTF. In DNA, the CDR3 is TGTGCCTCCGACGCCGGGACAGGGGGCGGGTCGGATGGCTACACCTTC. This chain joins TRBV30 and TRBJ1-2; 12 nucleotides align to TRBD1. This CDR3 spans 16 amino acids. After removal of 7 bases from V and 6 bases from J, the junction contained 15 bases not matched to a gene. In germline, CDR1 is GTSNPN, CDR2 SVGIG (reference sequence).

The chain recombines TRBV4-2 with TRBJ2-3, with D maybe TRBD2 (6 bases). From germline, CDR1 is LGHNA and CDR2 YNFKEQ. CDR3 length: 15 residues. The V and J ends lost 2 bases and 3 bases respectively, with 12 bases between them. The CDR3 loop reads CASSQYTGETDTQYF. The CDR3 DNA sequence: TGTGCCAGCAGCCAATATACGGGGGAGACAGATACGCAGTATTTT.

The chain is built from TRBV10-2 and TRBJ1-1; D gene unclear. Per germline, CDR1 WSHSY and CDR2 SAAADI. The CDR3 consists of 13 residues. V dropped 5 bases and J dropped 0 bases, with 7 bases sitting between them. CDR3 loop: CASSIEMNTEAFF. The CDR3 DNA sequence: TGCGCCAGCAGTATCGAAATGAACACTGAAGCTTTCTTT.

Concerning this clone: The sample has other DNA sequences that encode this CDR3 too. The CDR3, as DNA: TGTGCCAGCTCTTTGGGGAATGAGCAGTTCTTC. Translating it yields CASSLGNEQFF. J is TRBJ2-1 and V is TRBV27; D remains ambiguous. The germline gives CDR1 MNHEY, CDR2 SMNVEV (reference sequence). The V end was cut by 8 bases, the J end by 7 bases, with 9 bases between. The CDR3 loop spans 11 amino acids.

This rearrangement joins TRBV5-6 to TRBJ1-2; D may be TRBD1 (5 bases). The germline V gene encodes CDR1 SGHDT and CDR2 YYEEEE. CDR3 length: 13 amino acids. The V gene lost 4 bases and the J gene lost 6 bases, with 13 bases spanning the gap. The CDR3 DNA sequence: TGTGCCAGCAGCCGCAGGGAAAACCATGGCTACACCTTC. It encodes CASSRRENHGYTF.

This sequence joins TRBV2 and TRBJ2-2; 8 nucleotides line up with TRBD1. Per germline, CDR1 SNHLY and CDR2 FYNNEI. The CDR3 loop spans 15 amino acids. The V segment lost 7 bases and the J segment 3 bases; nucleotides outside the gene matches: 7. The DNA of the CDR3 is TGTGCCAGCACACCGGGACAGGTGTACACCGGGGAGCTGTTTTTT. It is translated as CASTPGQVYTGELFF.

The CDR3 reads CASSAFDNEQFF. The CDR3 coding sequence is TGTGCCAGCAGTGCCTTCGACAATGAGCAGTTCTTC. The chain joins TRBV9 to TRBJ2-1; D gene ambiguous. CDR1 and CDR2 from the germline V gene are SGDLS and YYNGEE. Between the trimmed V and J ends, which lost 5 bases and 5 bases, there was a span of 8 bases. This CDR3 contains 12 residues.

This sequence joins TRBV11-2 and TRBJ2-4; D may be TRBD1 or TRBD2 (6 bases each). The CDR3 has 15 amino acids. Trimming took 0 bases from V and 6 from J, leaving 12 bases between them. Germline assignment: CDR1 SGHAT and CDR2 FQNNGV. CDR3 loop: CASSLDLEGGNIQYF. CDR3 sequence (DNA): TGTGCCAGCAGCTTAGATCTGGAGGGGGGAAACATTCAGTACTTC. The full variable domain, with the rest looked up from reference TRBV11-2 and TRBJ2-4, is EAGVAQSPRYKIIEKRQSVAFWCNPISGHATLYWYQQILGQGPKLLIQFQNNGVVDDSQLPKDRFSAERLKGVDSTLKIQPAKLEDSAVYLCASSLDLEGGNIQYFGAGTRLSVL.

In this sample, this clone turned up once. The chain uses TRBV2 and TRBJ2-7; unclear D gene. Per the germline V gene, CDR1 is SNHLY and CDR2 is FYNNEI. This CDR3 has 18 residues. V lost 1 base and J 3 bases, leaving 22 bases between the germline ends. The CDR3 is CASSEVGYQVETNYEQYF. CDR3 coding DNA: TGTGCCAGCAGTGAAGTGGGCTATCAGGTGGAGACAAACTACGAGCAGTACTTC.

This clone was observed once. This chain connects TRBV28 to TRBJ1-5, with TRBD1 identical over 7 bases. The CDR3 has 15 amino acids. CDR1 is MDHEN and CDR2 is SYDVKM in the germline V gene. J lost 4 bases, V lost 1 base, and 4 bases had no gene match. The CDR3 DNA reads TGTGCCAGCAGTTTATACTCAGGGGGGAATCAGCCCCAGCATTTT. It encodes CASSLYSGGNQPQHF.

The V and J genes are TRBV6-1 and TRBJ1-5, with D perhaps matching TRBD1 (5 bases). Germline CDR1 reads MNHNS; CDR2 reads SASEGT. The ends were cut back, 1 base at V and 5 bases at J, with 12 bases in the middle. The CDR3 is made up of 15 amino acids. The CDR3 DNA is TGTGCCAGCAGTGAAGTAGGGGCCTTCCATCAGCCCCAGCATTTT. Protein product: CASSEVGAFHQPQHF.

To note about this clone: This CDR3 is also generated by other DNA sequences in the sample. The V gene is TRBV4-3, the J gene TRBJ2-3; 10 positions match TRBD2. Germline trimming cut 0 bases from V and 3 bases from J; bases unmatched to any gene: 6. This CDR3 contains 17 residues. Germline values: CDR1 LGHNA, CDR2 YSLEER. Here the CDR3 reads CASSQDRASGSTDTQYF. The CDR3 DNA reads as TGCGCCAGCAGCCAAGATCGGGCTAGCGGGAGTACAGATACGCAGTATTTT.

V gene TRBV7-9 combines with J gene TRBJ1-4; TRBD1 matches at 9 bases. The CDR3 is 14 residues long. Per germline, CDR1 SEHNR and CDR2 FQNEAQ (reference sequence). The V segment lost 5 bases and the J segment 5 bases; nucleotides outside the gene matches: 3. The CDR3 nucleotides are TGTGCCAGCAGCCCGGGACAGGGAAATGAAAAACTGTTTTTT. Translation gives CASSPGQGNEKLFF. Supplemented by reference TRBV7-9 and TRBJ1-4, the full variable domain reads DTGVSQNPRHKITKRGQNVTFRCDPISEHNRLYWYRQTLGQGPEFLTYFQNEAQLEKSRLLSDRFSAERPKGSFSTLEIQRTEQGDSAMYLCASSPGQGNEKLFFGSGTQLSVL.

This chain links TRBV4-1 with TRBJ1-5, with 7 nucleotides matching TRBD1. CDR1 is MGHRA, CDR2 YSYEKL, per germline. The ends lost 4 bases at V and 7 bases at J; junction bases unmatched: 13. The CDR3 runs to 16 residues. CDR3 in DNA: TGCGCCAGCAGCCGAACACAGGGGTTAGCAGGCCAGCCCCAGCATTTT. As protein: CASSRTQGLAGQPQHF.

The chain couples TRBV10-2 to TRBJ1-2, with D uncertain. The CDR3 length is 13 residues. The V end was cut by 3 bases, the J end by 7 bases, with 12 bases between. Germline V CDR1 and CDR2: WSHSY, SAAADI. CDR3 loop: CASSDREGLGYTF. For the CDR3, the DNA is TGCGCCAGCAGTGACCGGGAAGGGCTTGGCTACACCTTC.

The chain joins TRBV5-6 to TRBJ1-4; D is perhaps TRBD1 (5 bases). In germline, CDR1 is SGHDT, CDR2 YYEEEE. With 0 bases removed from V and 2 bases from J, the gap between germline ends came to 11 bases. The CDR3 consists of 16 residues. As DNA, the CDR3 is TGTGCCAGCAGCTTGGAACAGGACGCCACTAATGAAAAACTGTTTTTT. Residues: CASSLEQDATNEKLFF.

This sequence joins TRBV29-1 and TRBJ2-7; 7 nucleotides align to TRBD2. Germline CDR1 is SQVTM and CDR2 is ANQGSEA. The CDR3 is 13 amino acids. The junction had 2 bases not matched to a gene; V was cut back by 3 bases and J by 0 bases. CDR3: CSVDGGDSYEQYF. In DNA, the CDR3 is TGCAGCGTTGATGGGGGGGACTCCTACGAGCAGTACTTC.

This clone is a singleton in its sample. CDR3 DNA sequence: TGTGCCAGCGGGACGGGCCCCTATGGCTACACCTTC. Its protein product is CASGTGPYGYTF. This sequence joins TRBV7-9 and TRBJ1-2, with D perhaps matching TRBD1 (5 bases). Germline lookup yields CDR1 SEHNR and CDR2 FQNEAQ (reference sequence). The CDR3 sequence is 12 residues long. V lost 8 bases, J lost 4 bases, and 11 bases lay in between.

The chain recombines TRBV6-5 with TRBJ2-3; D is possibly TRBD1 or TRBD2 (5 bases each). The CDR3 is 16 residues long. Germline loops: CDR1 MNHEY, CDR2 SVGAGI. Trimming took off 4 bases at V and 4 bases at J, with 18 bases between the two ends. The chain's CDR3 is CASSSDPGPHPDTQYF. DNA of the CDR3: TGTGCCAGCAGTTCCGACCCGGGACCCCACCCAGATACGCAGTATTTT.

The chain carries TRBV4-1 and TRBJ2-4, with D hard to call. Germline assignment: CDR1 MGHRA and CDR2 YSYEKL. V lost 0 bases and J lost 6, with 12 bases in between. This CDR3 is built from 15 residues. The CDR3 protein is CASSQDEWSGNIQYF. For the CDR3, the DNA is TGCGCCAGCAGCCAAGACGAATGGTCTGGAAACATTCAGTACTTC.

The CDR3 bases are TGCGCCAGCAGCCTGGGGACTAGCCCCTACAATGAGCAGTTCTTC. Amino acids: CASSLGTSPYNEQFF. This chain joins TRBV4-3 and TRBJ2-1; 9 bases line up with TRBD2. Germline CDR1 and CDR2: LGHNA and YSLEER. The trim removed 4 bases at V and 2 bases at J, leaving 3 bases unmatched. There are 15 residues in the CDR3.

The chain is built from TRBV7-9 and TRBJ1-2; D perhaps matches TRBD1 (6 bases). V shed 4 bases and J shed 8 bases, with 20 bases lying between them. The germline CDR1 and CDR2 sequences are SEHNR and FQNEAQ (reference sequence). The CDR3 extends over 15 amino acids. CDR3 sequence: CASSSRDNYSQGYTF. The CDR3 nucleotides read TGTGCCAGCAGCTCCCGGGACAACTACTCTCAAGGCTACACCTTC.

The chain uses TRBV5-4 and TRBJ2-2, with 7 bases fitting TRBD2. The CDR3 sequence is 16 residues long. Germline V gene lookup returns CDR1 SGHNT and CDR2 YYREEE (reference sequence). V shed 3 bases and J 2 bases; nucleotides not matched to a gene: 7. The CDR3 sequence: CASSSETSFNTGELFF. In DNA, the CDR3 is TGTGCCAGCAGCTCTGAGACTAGCTTTAACACCGGGGAGCTGTTTTTT. The whole variable domain, filled in from reference TRBV5-4 and TRBJ2-2, reads ETGVTQSPTHLIKTRGQQVTLRCSSQSGHNTVSWYQQALGQGPQFIFQYYREEENGRGNFPPRFSGLQFPNYSSELNVNALELDDSALYLCASSSETSFNTGELFFGEGSRLTVL.